Sequencing of this T cell receptor (beta chain) was carried out in a study of response to subunit inactivated influenza vaccine. TCRdb ran MiXCR on the RT-PCR reads and lists one entry per CDR3 protein. The sample includes hundreds of thousands of distinct CDR3 sequences, approximately 23% of them seen just once. On this clonotype itself: The antigen is undetermined.

The CDR3 has 14 amino acids. V was pared by 5 bases and J by 7 bases, with 11 bases of the junction left unmatched. CDR1 is DFQATT and CDR2 is SNEGSKA in the germline V gene (reference sequence). Findings and limits, study-wide: Authors proposed each seasonal influenza vaccination draws in few new T cells.

The sample was PBMCs from blood, taken less than 22 months after vaccination. This chain joins TRBV20-1 and TRBJ2-7; TRBD2 agrees at 10 bases. This receptor was taken from a man aged 50 to 69 who received an inactivated influenza vaccine. The CDR3, as DNA: TGCAGTGCTGCCAATAGCGGGGGGTCGGGGGAGCAGTACTTC. Its protein is CSAANSGGSGEQYF.